A selection of T cell receptor beta chains follows, all from one sample in a study of Tregs in tolerant kidney transplant recipients. This table comes from immunoSEQ multiplex PCR, and its TCRdb copy is limited to in-frame clones, with some not included. The sample carries some 100,000 clones, roughly 92% recorded once. Sequencing was performed on CD4+ T cells from blood. These receptors all come from a human donor in good health. Each CDR3 is given with its conserved first and last residue. Each record gives: V gene, J gene, D gene, clone size, CDR3 DNA, CDR3 protein. A D gene is named only where the DNA matches it firmly. Size is stated for part of the rows, as once, few or many counts, or as a class when the clone is expanded.

v_gene: TRBV18
j_gene: TRBJ1-3
d_gene: TRBD1
abundance: few
CDR3nt: TGTGCCAGCTCGCCGGACAGGGCTGGAAACACCATATATTTT
CDR3aa: CASSPDRAGNTIYF

v_gene: TRBV29-1
j_gene: TRBJ1-1
d_gene: -
abundance: -
CDR3nt: TGCAGCGTGGAGGATTTAATGAACACTGAAGCTTTCTTT
CDR3aa: CSVEDLMNTEAFF

v_gene: TRBV27
j_gene: TRBJ1-2
d_gene: TRBD1
abundance: -
CDR3nt: TGTGCCAGCAGTTTCCGTACGTCCGGGACAGGGGGCGAAGGCTACACCTTC
CDR3aa: CASSFRTSGTGGEGYTF

v_gene: TRBV9
j_gene: TRBJ1-5
d_gene: -
abundance: -
CDR3nt: TGTGCCAGCAGTTCAGGACAGTTGAGCAATCAGCCCCAGCATTTT
CDR3aa: CASSSGQLSNQPQHF

v_gene: TRBV5-1
j_gene: TRBJ2-3
d_gene: -
abundance: -
CDR3nt: TGCGCCAGCAGCTTCGGCCGGGTCGGCACAGATACGCAGTATTTT
CDR3aa: CASSFGRVGTDTQYF

v_gene: TRBV6-5
j_gene: TRBJ1-4
d_gene: -
abundance: -
CDR3nt: TGTGCCAGCAGTAAGACAGGCAGAGATGAAAAACTGTTTTTT
CDR3aa: CASSKTGRDEKLFF

v_gene: TRBV5-5
j_gene: TRBJ1-2
d_gene: -
abundance: -
CDR3nt: TGTGCCAGCAGCTTTGGAGGGAGTCGCTACTATGGCTACACCTTC
CDR3aa: CASSFGGSRYYGYTF

v_gene: TRBV5-6
j_gene: TRBJ1-1
d_gene: -
abundance: -
CDR3nt: TGTGCCAGCAGCTTGTATCTGGTCGCTTGGGCTGAAGCTTTCTTT
CDR3aa: CASSLYLVAWAEAFF

v_gene: TRBV16
j_gene: TRBJ1-2
d_gene: -
abundance: -
CDR3nt: TGTGCCAGCAGCCACGTTGGGTATGGCTACACCTTC
CDR3aa: CASSHVGYGYTF

v_gene: TRBV19
j_gene: TRBJ1-4
d_gene: -
abundance: -
CDR3nt: TGTGCCAGTAGTCAGGACCGGAGAAGTGAAAAACTGTTTTTT
CDR3aa: CASSQDRRSEKLFF

v_gene: TRBV30
j_gene: TRBJ2-2
d_gene: -
abundance: -
CDR3nt: TGTGCCTGGAGTCGGACCCAACGGACCGGGGAGCTGTTTTTT
CDR3aa: CAWSRTQRTGELFF

v_gene: TRBV4-1
j_gene: TRBJ2-7
d_gene: TRBD1
abundance: few
CDR3nt: TGCGCCAGCAGCCTGTCGGACAGGGGGCGCGAGCAGTACTTC
CDR3aa: CASSLSDRGREQYF

v_gene: TRBV9
j_gene: TRBJ2-1
d_gene: TRBD2
abundance: -
CDR3nt: TGTGCCAGCAGCGCGCGGACTAGCGGGGGGCCTACCCAGTTCTTC
CDR3aa: CASSARTSGGPTQFF

v_gene: TRBV27
j_gene: TRBJ2-5
d_gene: TRBD1
abundance: few
CDR3nt: TGTGCCAGCAGTTTAGCCGGGACAGGGTCCCAAGAGACCCAGTACTTC
CDR3aa: CASSLAGTGSQETQYF

v_gene: TRBV5-1
j_gene: TRBJ1-2
d_gene: -
abundance: -
CDR3nt: TGCGCCAGCAGCTTGGCCCTCGGAGGGGCTCTTAACTATGGCTACACCTTC
CDR3aa: CASSLALGGALNYGYTF

v_gene: TRBV21-1
j_gene: TRBJ1-2
d_gene: -
abundance: -
CDR3nt: TGTGCCAGCAGCAAAGAAGTAGGTGGCTACACCTTC
CDR3aa: CASSKEVGGYTF

v_gene: TRBV6-5
j_gene: TRBJ1-3
d_gene: TRBD1
abundance: -
CDR3nt: TGTGCCAGCAGGACAGGGGGGAACACCATATATTTT
CDR3aa: CASRTGGNTIYF

v_gene: TRBV7-9
j_gene: TRBJ2-5
d_gene: -
abundance: -
CDR3nt: TGTGCCAGCAGCTTAGCGGGCAGCCAAGAGACCCAGTACTTC
CDR3aa: CASSLAGSQETQYF

v_gene: TRBV6-1
j_gene: TRBJ1-1
d_gene: -
abundance: -
CDR3nt: TGTGCCAGCAGTGCCCAACGATGGGGTGGGAGGAACACTGAAGCTTTCTTT
CDR3aa: CASSAQRWGGRNTEAFF

v_gene: TRBV5-1
j_gene: TRBJ1-6
d_gene: TRBD1
abundance: once
CDR3nt: TGCGCCAGCAAGCGACAGGGGTTTAACGATTCACCCCTCCACTTT
CDR3aa: CASKRQGFNDSPLHF

v_gene: TRBV2
j_gene: TRBJ2-7
d_gene: TRBD2
abundance: -
CDR3nt: TGTGCCAGCAGCCTACAAGGGACTAGCGGGTGGGCCTACGAGCAGTACTTC
CDR3aa: CASSLQGTSGWAYEQYF

v_gene: TRBV7-9
j_gene: TRBJ1-2
d_gene: -
abundance: -
CDR3nt: TGTGCCAGCAGCTTGGAAAACTATGGCTACACCTTC
CDR3aa: CASSLENYGYTF

v_gene: TRBV10-3
j_gene: TRBJ1-5
d_gene: TRBD1
abundance: -
CDR3nt: TGTGCCATAGGGACAGGCCATCAGCCCCAGCATTTT
CDR3aa: CAIGTGHQPQHF

v_gene: TRBV15
j_gene: TRBJ2-7
d_gene: -
abundance: once
CDR3nt: TGTGCCACCAGCAGAGATGTACTAACCTCCTACGAGCAGTACTTC
CDR3aa: CATSRDVLTSYEQYF

v_gene: TRBV5-1
j_gene: TRBJ2-5
d_gene: -
abundance: -
CDR3nt: TGTGCCAGCAGCCAGTGGACAGTTCAAGAGACCCAGTACTTC
CDR3aa: CASSQWTVQETQYF

v_gene: TRBV5-5
j_gene: TRBJ1-2
d_gene: TRBD1
abundance: -
CDR3nt: TGTGCCAGCAGCTTGGCCTACAGGGGTACTGGCTATGGCTACACCTTC
CDR3aa: CASSLAYRGTGYGYTF

v_gene: TRBV7-8
j_gene: TRBJ2-5
d_gene: -
abundance: few
CDR3nt: TGTGCCAGCAGCAGAGAGACCCAGTACTTC
CDR3aa: CASSRETQYF

v_gene: TRBV7-9
j_gene: TRBJ2-3
d_gene: TRBD1
abundance: -
CDR3nt: TGTGCCAGCAGCTCGGGGACAGGGACAGATACGCAGTATTTT
CDR3aa: CASSSGTGTDTQYF

v_gene: TRBV9
j_gene: TRBJ2-3
d_gene: -
abundance: -
CDR3nt: TGTGCCAGCAGCGGTCAACTGGGCAGGGAGTTCGCAGATACGCAGTATTTT
CDR3aa: CASSGQLGREFADTQYF

v_gene: TRBV30
j_gene: TRBJ2-7
d_gene: TRBD1
abundance: -
CDR3nt: TGTGCCTGGAAGGACAGGGGAGAATACGAGCAGTACTTC
CDR3aa: CAWKDRGEYEQYF

v_gene: TRBV18
j_gene: TRBJ2-7
d_gene: -
abundance: once
CDR3nt: TGTGCCAGCTCACCAAGGGCGGGCTCCTACGAGCAGTACTTC
CDR3aa: CASSPRAGSYEQYF

v_gene: TRBV18
j_gene: TRBJ2-1
d_gene: TRBD2
abundance: -
CDR3nt: TGTGCCAGCTCACCACCGGGGCTAGCGGGAGGATTCTCCTACAATGAGCAGTTCTTC
CDR3aa: CASSPPGLAGGFSYNEQFF

v_gene: TRBV9
j_gene: TRBJ2-7
d_gene: TRBD1
abundance: -
CDR3nt: TGTGCCAGCTCGACAGGGAACTCCTACGAGCAGTACTTC
CDR3aa: CASSTGNSYEQYF

v_gene: TRBV21-1
j_gene: TRBJ2-2
d_gene: -
abundance: -
CDR3nt: TGTGCCACCCCGGACTATTCCGGGGAGCTGTTTTTT
CDR3aa: CATPDYSGELFF

v_gene: TRBV27
j_gene: TRBJ2-5
d_gene: TRBD1
abundance: once
CDR3nt: TGTGCCAGCAGTCCTGGACAGGCTTACCAAGAGACCCAGTACTTC
CDR3aa: CASSPGQAYQETQYF

v_gene: TRBV5-8
j_gene: TRBJ1-1
d_gene: -
abundance: few
CDR3nt: TGTGCCAGCAGCTTGCCCACGAACACTGAAGCTTTCTTT
CDR3aa: CASSLPTNTEAFF

v_gene: TRBV9
j_gene: TRBJ2-7
d_gene: -
abundance: -
CDR3nt: TGTGCCAGCAGCCCCCGGGGAACTCCTTCGGGGGAGCAGTACTTC
CDR3aa: CASSPRGTPSGEQYF

v_gene: TRBV7-9
j_gene: TRBJ2-7
d_gene: TRBD1
abundance: once
CDR3nt: TGTGCCAGCTCGGCGGGGACAGGAGGCAACGAGCAGTACTTC
CDR3aa: CASSAGTGGNEQYF